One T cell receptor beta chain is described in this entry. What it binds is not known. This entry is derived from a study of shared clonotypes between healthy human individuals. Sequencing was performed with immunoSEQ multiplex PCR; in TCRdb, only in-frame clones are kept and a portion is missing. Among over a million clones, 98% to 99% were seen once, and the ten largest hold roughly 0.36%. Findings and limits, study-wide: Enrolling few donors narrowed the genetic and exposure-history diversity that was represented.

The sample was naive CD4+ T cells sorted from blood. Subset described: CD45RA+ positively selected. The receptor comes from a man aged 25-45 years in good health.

CDR3 residues: CASSLDPLAKNIQYF. CDR3 DNA: TGTGCCAGCAGTTTAGATCCTTTAGCCAAAAACATTCAGTACTTC. The chain links TRBV6-1 to TRBJ2-4; D is uncertain. CDR3 length: 15 residues. Germline CDR1 is MNHNS and CDR2 is SASEGT. The V end lost 5 bases, the J end lost 0 bases, and 11 bases lay between the germline ends.